This T cell receptor beta chain was sequenced for a study of cytomegalovirus exposure and HLA in healthy donors. Turning to the study itself: Of all 400 or so donors who were genotyped, roughly 83% belonged to the Caucasian-associated ancestry cluster.

13 Jbeta primers and 60 Vbeta primers were used for the PCR. Sequenced by immunoSEQ multiplex PCR; TCRdb stores in-frame clones only, minus some. The data contain tens of thousands of clones, 70% to 80% of them seen just once; the ten biggest clones take up approximately 0.6%. Only one count was recorded for this clone. The CDR3 covers 15 residues. The V segment lost 5 bases and the J segment 1 base; nucleotides outside the gene matches: 6. The germline V gene has CDR1 ENHRY and CDR2 SYGVKD. This rearrangement joins TRBV10-3 to TRBJ1-2; the match to TRBD1 covers 8 bases. The source is a man aged 30 to 45 in good health and CMV-seronegative. The sample comprised PBMCs. CDR3 in DNA: TGTGCCATCAGTAAGGGACAGGTGAATAACTATGGCTACACCTTC. The encoded protein is CAISKGQVNNYGYTF.